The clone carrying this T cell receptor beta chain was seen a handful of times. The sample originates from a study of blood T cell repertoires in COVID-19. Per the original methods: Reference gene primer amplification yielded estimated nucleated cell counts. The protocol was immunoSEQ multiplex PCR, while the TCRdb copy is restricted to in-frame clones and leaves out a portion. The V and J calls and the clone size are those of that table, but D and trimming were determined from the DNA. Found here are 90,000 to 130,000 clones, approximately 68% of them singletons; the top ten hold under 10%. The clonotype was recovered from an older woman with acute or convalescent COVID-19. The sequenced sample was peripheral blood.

The CDR3 loop is CASSDRDRGSNSPLHF. CDR3 in DNA: TGTGCCAGCAGCGATCGGGACAGGGGTTCGAACTCACCCCTCCACTTT. This rearrangement joins TRBV5-6 to TRBJ1-6, with 10 bases aligning to TRBD1. Trimming took 4 bases from V and 10 from J; bases not matched to a gene: 11. The CDR3 sequence is 16 residues long. Germline CDR1 SGHDT, CDR2 YYEEEE.